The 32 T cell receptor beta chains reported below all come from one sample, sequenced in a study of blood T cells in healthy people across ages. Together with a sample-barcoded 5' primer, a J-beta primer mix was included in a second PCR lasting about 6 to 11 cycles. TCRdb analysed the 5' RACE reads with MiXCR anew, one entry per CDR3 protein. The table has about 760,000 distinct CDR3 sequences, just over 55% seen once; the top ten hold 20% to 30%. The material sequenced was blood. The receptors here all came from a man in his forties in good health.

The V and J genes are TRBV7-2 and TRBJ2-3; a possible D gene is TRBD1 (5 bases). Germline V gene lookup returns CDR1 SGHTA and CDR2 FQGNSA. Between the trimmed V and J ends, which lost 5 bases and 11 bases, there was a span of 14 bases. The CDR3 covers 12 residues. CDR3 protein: CASSPGSGQQYF. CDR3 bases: TGTGCCAGCAGCCCAGGGTCGGGTCAGCAGTATTTT.

CDR3 in DNA: TGTGCCAGCGACACGGACACTGGGGGCACTGAAGCTTTCTTT. It specifies CASDTDTGGTEAFF. The chain combines TRBV7-9 with TRBJ1-1; TRBD1 is a possible D gene (5 bases). The ends were cut back, 8 bases at V and 4 bases at J, with 17 bases in the middle. Germline V gene data show CDR1 as SEHNR and CDR2 as FQNEAQ (reference sequence). The CDR3 has 14 amino acids.

Here the CDR3 reads CASNRDRDETQYF. The CDR3 DNA sequence: TGTGCCAGCAACAGGGACAGGGATGAGACCCAGTACTTC. The chain employs TRBV2 and TRBJ2-5; 9 bases are a match to TRBD1. Germline values: CDR1 SNHLY, CDR2 FYNNEI. Unmatched junction bases numbered 5, after V lost 7 bases and J lost 5 bases. This CDR3 is 13 amino acids long.

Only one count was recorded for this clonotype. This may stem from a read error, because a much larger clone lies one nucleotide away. CDR3 sequence (DNA): TGTGCCAGCAGCCAAGTCGGGGACAGCGTCTACGAGCAGTACTTC. Encoded protein: CASSQVGDSVYEQYF. The chain uses TRBV4-2 and TRBJ2-7; 7 bases are shared with TRBD1. Trimming removed 1 base from V and 3 bases from J; junction bases left unmatched: 6. Germline V gives CDR1 LGHNA, CDR2 YNFKEQ. This CDR3 spans 15 amino acids.

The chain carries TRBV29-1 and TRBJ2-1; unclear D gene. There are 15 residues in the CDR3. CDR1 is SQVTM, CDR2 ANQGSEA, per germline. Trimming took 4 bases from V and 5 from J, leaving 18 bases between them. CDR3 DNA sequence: TGCAGCGTTGCAGATGGGTGGGGTCAGAACAATGAGCAGTTCTTC. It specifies CSVADGWGQNNEQFF.

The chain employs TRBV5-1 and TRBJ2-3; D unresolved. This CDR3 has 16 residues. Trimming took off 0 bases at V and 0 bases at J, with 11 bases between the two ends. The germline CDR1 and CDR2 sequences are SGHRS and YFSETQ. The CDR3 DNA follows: TGCGCCAGCAGCTTGGACTACACAATTAGCACAGATACGCAGTATTTT. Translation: CASSLDYTISTDTQYF.

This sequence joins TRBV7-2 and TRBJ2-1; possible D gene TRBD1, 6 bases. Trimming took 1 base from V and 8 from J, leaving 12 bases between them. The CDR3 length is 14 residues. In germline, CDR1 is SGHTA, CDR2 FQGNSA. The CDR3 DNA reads TGTGCCAGCAGCTTAGACTTGGGGGCTCATGAGCAGTTCTTC. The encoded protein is CASSLDLGAHEQFF.

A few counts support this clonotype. CDR3 sequence reads: CASTRRGGVQDEQFF. The CDR3 nucleotides read TGTGCCAGCACCCGGCGGGGCGGGGTGCAGGATGAGCAGTTCTTC. The chain has TRBV3-1 and TRBJ2-1, with D perhaps TRBD2 (6 bases). The germline CDR1 and CDR2 sequences are LGHDT and YNNKEL (reference sequence). The CDR3 extends over 15 amino acids. Deletions cut 7 bases from V and 8 bases from J, with 21 bases between.

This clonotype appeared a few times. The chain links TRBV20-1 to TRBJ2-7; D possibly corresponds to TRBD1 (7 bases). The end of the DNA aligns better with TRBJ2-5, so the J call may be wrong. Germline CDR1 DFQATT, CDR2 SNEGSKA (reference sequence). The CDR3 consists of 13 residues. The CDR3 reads CSANWQGGETQYF. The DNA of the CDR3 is TGCAGTGCTAATTGGCAGGGGGGTGAGACCCAGTACTTC.

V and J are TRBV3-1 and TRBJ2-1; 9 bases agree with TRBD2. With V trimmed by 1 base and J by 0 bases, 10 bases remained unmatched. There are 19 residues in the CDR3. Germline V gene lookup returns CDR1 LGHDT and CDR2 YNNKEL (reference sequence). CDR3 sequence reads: CASSQGSLGGRGSYNEQFF. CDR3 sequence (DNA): TGTGCCAGCAGCCAAGGGTCCCTGGGCGGGAGGGGCTCCTACAATGAGCAGTTCTTC.

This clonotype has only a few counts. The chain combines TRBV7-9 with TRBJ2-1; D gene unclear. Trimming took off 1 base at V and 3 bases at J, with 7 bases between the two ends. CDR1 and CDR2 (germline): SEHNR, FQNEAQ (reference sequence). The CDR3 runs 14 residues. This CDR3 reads CASSLVGNYNEQFF. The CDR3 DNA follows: TGTGCCAGCAGCTTAGTCGGCAACTACAATGAGCAGTTCTTC. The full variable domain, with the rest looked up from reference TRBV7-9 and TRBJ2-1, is DTGVSQNPRHKITKRGQNVTFRCDPISEHNRLYWYRQTLGQGPEFLTYFQNEAQLEKSRLLSDRFSAERPKGSFSTLEIQRTEQGDSAMYLCASSLVGNYNEQFFGPGTRLTVL.

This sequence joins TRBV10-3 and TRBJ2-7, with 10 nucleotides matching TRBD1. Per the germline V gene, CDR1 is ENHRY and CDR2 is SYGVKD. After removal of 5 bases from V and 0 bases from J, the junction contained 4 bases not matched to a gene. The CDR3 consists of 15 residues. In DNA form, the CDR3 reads TGTGCCATCAGTCCGGGACAGGGGAGCTCCTACGAGCAGTACTTC. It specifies CAISPGQGSSYEQYF.

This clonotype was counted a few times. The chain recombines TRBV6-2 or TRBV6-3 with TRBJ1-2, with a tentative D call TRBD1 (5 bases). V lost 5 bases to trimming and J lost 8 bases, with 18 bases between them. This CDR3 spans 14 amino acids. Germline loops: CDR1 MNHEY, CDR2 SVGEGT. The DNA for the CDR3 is TGTGCCAGCAGTCGGGACCCCCAATCTGGAGGCTACACCTTC. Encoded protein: CASSRDPQSGGYTF.

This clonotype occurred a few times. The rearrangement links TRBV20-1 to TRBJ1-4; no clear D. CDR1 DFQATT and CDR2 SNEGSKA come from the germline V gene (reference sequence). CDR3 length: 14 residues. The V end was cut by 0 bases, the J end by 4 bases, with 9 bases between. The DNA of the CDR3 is TGCAGTGCTAGAGAGTTGAGTTATAATGAAAAACTGTTTTTT. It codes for CSARELSYNEKLFF.

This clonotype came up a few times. The chain's CDR3 is CASSGDLGAEKLFF. Written as DNA, the CDR3 is TGTGCCAGCAGTGGAGACCTGGGAGCTGAAAAACTGTTTTTT. The rearrangement uses TRBV6-1 and TRBJ1-4; D remains unclear. Looked up from germline, CDR1 is MNHNS and CDR2 is SASEGT. V lost 4 bases, J lost 7 bases, and 13 bases lay in between. The CDR3 is made up of 14 amino acids.

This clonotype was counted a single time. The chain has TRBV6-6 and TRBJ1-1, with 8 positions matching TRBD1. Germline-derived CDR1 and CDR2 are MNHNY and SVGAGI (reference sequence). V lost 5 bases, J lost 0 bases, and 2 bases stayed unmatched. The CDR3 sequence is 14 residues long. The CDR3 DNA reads TGTGCCAGCAGTGAGGACAGGGTGAACACTGAAGCTTTCTTT. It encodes CASSEDRVNTEAFF.

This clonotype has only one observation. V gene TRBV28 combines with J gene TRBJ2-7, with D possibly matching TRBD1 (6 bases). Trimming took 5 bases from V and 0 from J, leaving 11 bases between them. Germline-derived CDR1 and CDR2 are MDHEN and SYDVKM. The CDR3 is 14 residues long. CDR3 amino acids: CASSGAGVSYEQYF. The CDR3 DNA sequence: TGTGCCAGCAGTGGTGCAGGGGTCTCCTACGAGCAGTACTTC.

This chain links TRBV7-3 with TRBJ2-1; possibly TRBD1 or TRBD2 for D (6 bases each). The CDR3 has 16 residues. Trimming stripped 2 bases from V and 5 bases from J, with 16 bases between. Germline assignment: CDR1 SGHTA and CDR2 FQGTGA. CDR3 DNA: TGTGCCAGCAGCTTAGGGGGCGGGAAGGCCAACAATGAGCAGTTCTTC. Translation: CASSLGGGKANNEQFF. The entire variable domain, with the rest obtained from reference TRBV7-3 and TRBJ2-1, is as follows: GAGVSQTPSNKVTEKGKYVELRCDPISGHTALYWYRQSLGQGPEFLIYFQGTGAADDSGLPNDRFFAVRPEGSVSTLKIQRTERGDSAVYLCASSLGGGKANNEQFFGPGTRLTVL.

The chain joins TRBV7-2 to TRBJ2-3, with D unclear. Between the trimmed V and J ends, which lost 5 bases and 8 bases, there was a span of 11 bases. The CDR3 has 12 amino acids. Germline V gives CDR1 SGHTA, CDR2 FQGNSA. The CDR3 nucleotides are TGTGCCAGCAGCCCCCTTAGGAGTACGCAGTATTTT. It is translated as CASSPLRSTQYF.

The CDR3 here is CASSLPSPGDVDGYTF. The DNA for the CDR3 is TGTGCCAGCAGCCTCCCCTCCCCAGGGGATGTTGATGGCTACACCTTC. The V call is TRBV9, the J call TRBJ1-2, with D maybe TRBD1 (6 bases). Germline CDR1 is SGDLS and CDR2 is YYNGEE. Trimming shortened V by 4 bases and J by 6 bases, and 22 bases separated the two germline ends. The CDR3 has 16 amino acids.

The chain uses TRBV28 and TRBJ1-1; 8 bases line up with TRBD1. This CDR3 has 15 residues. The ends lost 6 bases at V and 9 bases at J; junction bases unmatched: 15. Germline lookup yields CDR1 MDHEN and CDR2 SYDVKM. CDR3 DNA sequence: TGTGCCAGCAGCCAACCCCCCGGGACAGGTCAGAAAGCTTTCTTT. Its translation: CASSQPPGTGQKAFF.

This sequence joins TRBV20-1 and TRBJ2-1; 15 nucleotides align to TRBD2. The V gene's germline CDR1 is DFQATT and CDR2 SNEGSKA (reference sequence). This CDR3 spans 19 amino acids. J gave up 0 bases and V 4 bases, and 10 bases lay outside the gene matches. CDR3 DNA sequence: TGCAGTGCTATAAGCCGGACTAGCGGGGGGGCCCACTCCTACAATGAGCAGTTCTTC. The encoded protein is CSAISRTSGGAHSYNEQFF.

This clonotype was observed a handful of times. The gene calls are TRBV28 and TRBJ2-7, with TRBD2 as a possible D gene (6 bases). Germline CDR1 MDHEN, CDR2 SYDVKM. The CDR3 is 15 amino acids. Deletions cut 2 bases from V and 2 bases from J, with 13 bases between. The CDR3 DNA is TGTGCCAGCAGTTTACCAATGGGACTGGCCTACGAGCAGTACTTC. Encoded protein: CASSLPMGLAYEQYF.

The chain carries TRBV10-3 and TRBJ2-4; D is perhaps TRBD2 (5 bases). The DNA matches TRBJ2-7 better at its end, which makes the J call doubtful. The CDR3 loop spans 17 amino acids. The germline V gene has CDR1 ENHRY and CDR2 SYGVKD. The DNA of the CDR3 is TGTGCCATCAGTGAGTCACTAGGTGGCAGTGGGTCCTACGAGCAGTACTTC. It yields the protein CAISESLGGSGSYEQYF.

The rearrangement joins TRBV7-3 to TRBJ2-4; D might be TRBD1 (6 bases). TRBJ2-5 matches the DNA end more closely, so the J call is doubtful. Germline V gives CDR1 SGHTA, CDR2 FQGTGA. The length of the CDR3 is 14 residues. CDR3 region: CASSLGTYMGTQYF. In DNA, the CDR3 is TGTGCCAGCAGCCTTGGGACATACATGGGGACCCAGTACTTC.

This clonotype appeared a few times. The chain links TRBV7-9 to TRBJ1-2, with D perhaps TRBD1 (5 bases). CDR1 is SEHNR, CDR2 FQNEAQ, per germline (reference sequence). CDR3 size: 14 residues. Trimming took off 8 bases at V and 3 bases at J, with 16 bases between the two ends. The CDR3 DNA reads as TGTGCCAGCGGGGGTAGGGGTGTCGACTATGGCTACACCTTC. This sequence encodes CASGGRGVDYGYTF.

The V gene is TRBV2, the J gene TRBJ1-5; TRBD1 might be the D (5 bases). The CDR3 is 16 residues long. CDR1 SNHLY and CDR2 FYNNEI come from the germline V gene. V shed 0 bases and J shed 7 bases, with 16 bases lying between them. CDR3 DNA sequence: TGTGCCAGCAGTGAAGCGAAGTTCGGGGGAAGACAGCCCCAGCATTTT. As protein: CASSEAKFGGRQPQHF.

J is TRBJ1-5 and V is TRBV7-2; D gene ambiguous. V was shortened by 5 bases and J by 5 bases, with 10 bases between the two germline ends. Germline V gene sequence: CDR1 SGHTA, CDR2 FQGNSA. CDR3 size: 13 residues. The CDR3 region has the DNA TGTGCCAGCAGCGCCCACAGTGATCAGCCCCAGCATTTT. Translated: CASSAHSDQPQHF.

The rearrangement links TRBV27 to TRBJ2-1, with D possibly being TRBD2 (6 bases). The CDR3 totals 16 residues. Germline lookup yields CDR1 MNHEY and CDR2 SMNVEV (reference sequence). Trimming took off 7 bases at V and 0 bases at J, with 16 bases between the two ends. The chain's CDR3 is CASNPGRFYSYNEQFF. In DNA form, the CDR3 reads TGTGCCAGCAATCCTGGGAGGTTTTACTCCTACAATGAGCAGTTCTTC.

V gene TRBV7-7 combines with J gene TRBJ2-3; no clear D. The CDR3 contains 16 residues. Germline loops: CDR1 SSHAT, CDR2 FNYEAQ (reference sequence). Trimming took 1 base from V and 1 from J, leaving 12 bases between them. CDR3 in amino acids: CASSLDAASGTDTQYF. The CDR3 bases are TGTGCCAGCAGCTTAGACGCAGCCTCGGGCACAGATACGCAGTATTTT.

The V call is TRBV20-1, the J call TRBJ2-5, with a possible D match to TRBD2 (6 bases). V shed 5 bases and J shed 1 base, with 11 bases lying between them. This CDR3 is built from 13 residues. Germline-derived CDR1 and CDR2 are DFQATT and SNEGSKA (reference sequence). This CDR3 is CSADSGLQETQYF. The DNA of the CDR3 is TGCAGTGCTGATTCGGGACTCCAAGAGACCCAGTACTTC.

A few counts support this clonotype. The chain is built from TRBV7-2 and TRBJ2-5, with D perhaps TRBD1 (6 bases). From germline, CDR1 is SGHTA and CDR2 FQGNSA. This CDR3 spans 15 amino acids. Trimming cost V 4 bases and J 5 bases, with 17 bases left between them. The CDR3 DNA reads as TGTGCCAGCAGCTCAGGCACAGGGAATGTTGAGACCCAGTACTTC. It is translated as CASSSGTGNVETQYF. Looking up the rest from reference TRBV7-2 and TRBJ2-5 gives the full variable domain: GAGVSQSPSNKVTEKGKDVELRCDPISGHTALYWYRQSLGQGLEFLIYFQGNSAPDKSGLPSDRFSAERTGGSVSTLTIQRTQQEDSAVYLCASSSGTGNVETQYFGPGTRLLVL.